This TCR beta chain was identified during a study of human T cells and chemical hapten exposure. Notes on the study in general: Expanded TCRs were compared with controls, and the expanded TCRs formed significantly more large CDR3 similarity clusters.

The sample's time point: pre-sensitization, week 0. Noted treatment: therapeutic diphenylcyclopropenone sensitization with weekly scalp DPC. Trimming cost V 3 bases and J 9 bases; bases outside gene matches: 11. The CDR3 is made up of 15 amino acids. Germline assignment: CDR1 DFQATT and CDR2 SNEGSKA (reference sequence). By its share, this clonotype is medium-sized. Antigen specificity is unknown. TCRdb ran MiXCR on the RACE reads and lists one entry per CDR3 protein. The data show roughly 100,000 distinct CDR3 sequences, approximately 9.9% seen once. The chain couples TRBV20-1 to TRBJ1-6; TRBD1 agrees at 7 bases. This TCR derives from a woman in her 40s with alopecia areata. Some clones in this sample may be carry-over from other donors' samples. The sample in question was whole blood, obtained in connection with sensitization to the hapten diphenylcyclopropenone (DPC). In DNA form, the CDR3 reads TGCAGTGCTAGGGTTATCGGGACAGACACTTCACCCCTCCACTTT. This gives the protein CSARVIGTDTSPLHF.